This TCR beta chain emerged from a study of shared clonotypes between healthy human individuals. Turning to this clone: No antigen is known for it. The same CDR3 can be traced to other DNA sequences in this sample.

Clones were read by immunoSEQ multiplex PCR, and TCRdb kept only the in-frame ones, dropping some. The data contain approximately 2.4 million clones, around 95% of them singletons. Donors had no recently reported acute infections or vaccinations and were HIV-negative. Trimming removed 1 base at V and 0 bases at J, with 6 bases between. The germline V gene encodes CDR1 GTSNPN and CDR2 SVGIG (reference sequence). This CDR3 has 14 amino acids. General study findings and limits: The study found roughly 5% of naive CD4 clonotypes shared across a few donors. The low donor count limited represented genetic and exposure-history diversity.

Material for sequencing was naive CD4+ T cells sorted from blood. Specified subset: CD45RA+ positively selected. The sequence derives from a man in his late teens or twenties in good health. This chain links TRBV30 with TRBJ2-2; the D is unclear. As DNA, the CDR3 is TGTGCCTGGAGTGGATCGACGAACACCGGGGAGCTGTTTTTT. As protein: CAWSGSTNTGELFF.